This record concerns one TCR beta chain sequence. The sample originates from a study of OX40 agonist ivuxolimab in advanced cancers. Study-level information: The eligibility criteria allowed prior anti-PD-1, anti-PD-L1 or anti-CTLA-4 therapy, and around 40% had some.

Germline-derived CDR1 and CDR2 are LGHNT and FRNRAP. The CDR3 contains 13 residues. V gave up 6 bases and J gave up 1 base, with 9 bases separating them. Assay used: immunoSEQ multiplex PCR; TCRdb lists only in-frame clones, some missing. Here the sample spans tens of thousands of clones, roughly 90% being singletons. The starting material was CD4+ or CD8+ T cells sorted from blood, obtained in a trial of the OX40 agonist ivuxolimab. The chain uses TRBV12-5 and TRBJ1-1, with D uncertain. The clonotype was recovered from an adult with an advanced solid tumor such as melanoma, head and neck, liver or kidney cancer. The DNA of the CDR3 is TGTGCTAGTGGAACAAGCGAGAACACTGAAGCTTTCTTT. It is translated as CASGTSENTEAFF.